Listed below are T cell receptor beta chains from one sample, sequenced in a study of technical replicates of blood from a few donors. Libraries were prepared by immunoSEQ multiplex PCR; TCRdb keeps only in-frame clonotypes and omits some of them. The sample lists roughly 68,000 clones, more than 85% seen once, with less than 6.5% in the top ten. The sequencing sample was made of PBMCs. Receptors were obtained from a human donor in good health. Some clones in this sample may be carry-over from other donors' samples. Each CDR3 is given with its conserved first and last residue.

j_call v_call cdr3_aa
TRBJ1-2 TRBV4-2 CASSQMYGEDYGYTF
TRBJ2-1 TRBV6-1 CASSRAEGHYNEQFF
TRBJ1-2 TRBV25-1 CASSLDGRYGYTF
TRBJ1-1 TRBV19 CASSSGSLGPEAFF
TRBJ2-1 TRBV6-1 CASSDTLAGGTSGGEQFF
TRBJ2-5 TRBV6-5 CASKGASGLPTQYF
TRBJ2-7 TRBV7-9 CASSFLETGFYEQYF
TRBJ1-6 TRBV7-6 CASRQFYNSPLHF
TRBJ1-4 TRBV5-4 CASSTQQGSNEKLFF
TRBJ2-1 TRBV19 CASSNQLSSYNEQFF
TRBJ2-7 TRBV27 CASRSSVQGQYEQYF
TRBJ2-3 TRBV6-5 CASSYGAGEQGDTQYF
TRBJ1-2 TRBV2 CASSGRTSNYGYTF
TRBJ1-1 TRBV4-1 CASSQEDRVKAFF
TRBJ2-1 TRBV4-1 CASSQGLATIDEQFF
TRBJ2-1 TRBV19 CASSIASRGEQFF
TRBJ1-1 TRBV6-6 CASKEGNTEAFF
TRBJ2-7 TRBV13 CASSLAPPGAGGEQYF
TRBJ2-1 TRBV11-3 CASSLSSYNEQFF
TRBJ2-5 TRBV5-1 CASRRVAGESETQYF